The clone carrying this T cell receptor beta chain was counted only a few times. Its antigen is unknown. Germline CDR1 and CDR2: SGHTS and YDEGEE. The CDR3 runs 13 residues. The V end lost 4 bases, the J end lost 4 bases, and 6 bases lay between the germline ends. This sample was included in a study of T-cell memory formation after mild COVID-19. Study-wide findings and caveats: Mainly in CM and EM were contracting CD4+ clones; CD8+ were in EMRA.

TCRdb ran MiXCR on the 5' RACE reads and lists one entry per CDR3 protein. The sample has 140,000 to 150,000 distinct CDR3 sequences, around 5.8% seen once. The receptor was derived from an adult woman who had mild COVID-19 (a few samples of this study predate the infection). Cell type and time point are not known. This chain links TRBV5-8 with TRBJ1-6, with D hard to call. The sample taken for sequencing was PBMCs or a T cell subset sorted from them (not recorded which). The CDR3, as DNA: TGTGCCAGCAGCCCTATGTATAATTCACCCCTCCACTTT. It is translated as CASSPMYNSPLHF.